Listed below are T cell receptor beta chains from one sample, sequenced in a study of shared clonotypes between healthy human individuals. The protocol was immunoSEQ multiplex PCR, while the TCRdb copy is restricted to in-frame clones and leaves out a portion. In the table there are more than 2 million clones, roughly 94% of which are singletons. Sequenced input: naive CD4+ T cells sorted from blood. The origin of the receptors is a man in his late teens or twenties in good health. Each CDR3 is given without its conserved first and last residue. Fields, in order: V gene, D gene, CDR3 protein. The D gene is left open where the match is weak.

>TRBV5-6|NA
ASSSAGDGGNTIY
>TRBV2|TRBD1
ASSYGQDEKLF
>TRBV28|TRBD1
ASSPTGQGKYEQY
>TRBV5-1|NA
ASSLDAGFEQY
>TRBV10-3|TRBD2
AISESMASGFSQETQY
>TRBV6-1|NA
ASRPGTGSYEQY
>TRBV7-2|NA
ASSSSRGAQETQY
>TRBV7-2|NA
ASSSRTSKPYNEQF
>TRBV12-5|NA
ASGKGSLYEQF
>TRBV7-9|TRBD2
ASSGRELRTGELF
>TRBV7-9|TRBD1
ASSLPSGTANSPLH
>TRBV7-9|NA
ASSLPSWGRETQY
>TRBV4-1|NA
ASSRTEHQETQY
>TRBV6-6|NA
ASSPPHQPQH
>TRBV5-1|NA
ASSFSFGQPGDEQF
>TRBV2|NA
ASSEDLRGYNSPLH
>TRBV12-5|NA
ASGLGTLGETQY
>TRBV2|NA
ASSPRENYGYT
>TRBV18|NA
ASSPLGGSTDTQY
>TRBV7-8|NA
ASSSHPRNEQF
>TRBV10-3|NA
ATSTGTKVSGANVLT
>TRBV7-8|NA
ASSLAIGLNTEAF
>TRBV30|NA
AWTVGGSSYEQY
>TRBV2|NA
ASNVSPTEAF
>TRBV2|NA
ASTLLRDGETQY
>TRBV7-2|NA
ASSKRQIITSSYEQY